The 32 T cell receptor beta chains reported below all come from one sample, sequenced in a study of blood T cell repertoires in COVID-19. Method: immunoSEQ multiplex PCR; TCRdb's copy keeps in-frame clones and lacks some. The table has around 300,000 clones, around 85% seen once. Sequenced: peripheral blood. The origin of the receptors is a human donor in a cohort sampled during active COVID-19.

The V call is TRBV5-1, the J call TRBJ1-4; a weak D match, TRBD1 (6 bases). Trimming took off 0 bases at V and 7 bases at J, with 19 bases between the two ends. The germline CDR1 and CDR2 sequences are SGHRS and YFSETQ. This CDR3 contains 17 residues. CDR3 region: CASSLGALAQGIEKLFF. CDR3 nucleotide sequence: TGCGCCAGCAGCTTGGGTGCTTTGGCCCAGGGGATTGAAAAACTGTTTTTT.

J is TRBJ2-4 and V is TRBV20-1; possible D gene TRBD2, 6 bases. The germline V gene has CDR1 DFQATT and CDR2 SNEGSKA (reference sequence). This CDR3 is 15 amino acids long. Deletions cut 3 bases from V and 6 bases from J, with 18 bases between. CDR3 in DNA: TGCAGTGCTAGTGGCGGAACGGACTATTTAAACATTCAGTACTTC. Translated: CSASGGTDYLNIQYF.

V usage is TRBV19 and J usage is TRBJ1-1; D perhaps matches TRBD1 (5 bases). The CDR3 contains 14 residues. The V gene lost 6 bases and the J gene lost 0 bases, with 11 bases spanning the gap. Per the germline V gene, CDR1 is LNHDA and CDR2 is SQIVND (reference sequence). The CDR3 bases are TGTGCCAGTAGCCTAGACAGATTGAACACTGAAGCTTTCTTT. Protein: CASSLDRLNTEAFF.

The chain carries TRBV19 and TRBJ1-2; the match to TRBD1 covers 8 bases. CDR3 size: 15 residues. The trim removed 6 bases at V and 4 bases at J, leaving 10 bases unmatched. The germline V gene has CDR1 LNHDA and CDR2 SQIVND (reference sequence). The DNA for the CDR3 is TGTGCCAGTAGCGCTACGGACAGGGCTATCTATGGCTACACCTTC. Protein product: CASSATDRAIYGYTF.

V usage is TRBV6-1 and J usage is TRBJ2-5, with D maybe TRBD1 (6 bases). The V end lost 3 bases, the J end lost 2 bases, and 10 bases lay between the germline ends. Per the germline V gene, CDR1 is MNHNS and CDR2 is SASEGT. This CDR3 comprises 14 residues. CDR3 sequence: CASSDPRGQETQYF. CDR3 nucleotide sequence: TGTGCCAGCAGTGACCCCAGGGGTCAAGAGACCCAGTACTTC.

J is TRBJ1-5 and V is TRBV12-3 or TRBV12-4; possibly TRBD1 for D (5 bases). Deletions cut 1 base from V and 15 bases from J, with 16 bases between. This CDR3 contains 13 residues. The CDR3 region has the DNA TGTGCCAGCAGTTTAGAAGGTAGGGGTGGGCTGCATTTT. Translated: CASSLEGRGGLHF.

V and J are TRBV7-8 and TRBJ2-6; D possibly corresponds to TRBD1 (5 bases). V dropped 8 bases and J dropped 12 bases, with 17 bases sitting between them. The CDR3 loop spans 13 amino acids. Germline V gene lookup returns CDR1 SGHVS and CDR2 FQNEAQ. The CDR3 nucleotides are TGTGCCAGCGCGGTGGGGCCGGATAGCGTCCTGACTTTC. It yields the protein CASAVGPDSVLTF.

The gene calls are TRBV6-6 and TRBJ2-3; D is undetermined. Germline V CDR1 and CDR2: MNHNY, SVGAGI (reference sequence). The CDR3 covers 12 residues. V was trimmed by 6 bases and J by 4 bases, leaving 8 bases between them. DNA for the CDR3: TGTGCCAGCAGATTCACGGCAGATACGCAGTATTTT. The encoded protein is CASRFTADTQYF.

This sequence joins TRBV4-1 and TRBJ1-1; D perhaps matches TRBD1 (5 bases). Germline V gene lookup returns CDR1 MGHRA and CDR2 YSYEKL. This CDR3 has 15 residues. V lost 3 bases and J 0 bases, leaving 11 bases between the germline ends. CDR3 nucleotide sequence: TGCGCCAGCAGCCACCGGGGGGAGATGAACACTGAAGCTTTCTTT. Protein product: CASSHRGEMNTEAFF.

This chain joins TRBV18 and TRBJ1-6, with D unclear. The V and J ends lost 6 bases and 7 bases respectively, with 16 bases between them. Germline CDR1 KGHSH, CDR2 LQKENI. The CDR3 contains 15 residues. The CDR3 reads CASSQSYNSNSPLHF. The CDR3 bases are TGTGCCAGCTCCCAGTCTTACAACAGCAATTCACCCCTCCACTTT.

The chain links TRBV25-1 to TRBJ2-7, with TRBD2 matching 14 bases. The trim removed 3 bases at V and 2 bases at J, leaving 3 bases unmatched. This CDR3 has 16 residues. CDR1 and CDR2 (germline): MGHDK, SYGVNS. CDR3 sequence reads: CASSEGTSGGPYEQYF. As DNA, the CDR3 is TGTGCCAGCAGTGAGGGGACTAGCGGGGGACCCTACGAGCAGTACTTC.

The chain employs TRBV7-3 and TRBJ2-3; no clear D gene. The V gene's germline CDR1 is SGHTA and CDR2 FQGTGA. The CDR3 has 15 residues. Trimming removed 2 bases from V and 1 base from J, with 10 bases in between. The DNA of the CDR3 is TGTGCCAGCAGCTTAGCTTCGAGCGGCACAGATACGCAGTATTTT. Translating it yields CASSLASSGTDTQYF.

The chain carries TRBV7-6 and TRBJ1-2; the match to TRBD1 covers 8 bases. The V and J ends lost 5 bases and 1 base, in that order; junction bases with no gene match: 3. Germline assignment: CDR1 SGHVS and CDR2 FNYEAQ. CDR3 size: 14 residues. The CDR3 loop is CASSRGQVNYGYTF. The DNA for the CDR3 is TGTGCCAGCAGCCGGGGACAGGTTAACTATGGCTACACCTTC. The full variable domain, in which reference TRBV7-6 and TRBJ1-2 provide the parts outside the CDR3, is GAGVSQSPRYKVTKRGQDVALRCDPISGHVSLYWYRQALGQGPEFLTYFNYEAQQDKSGLPNDRFSAERPEGSISTLTIQRTEQRDSAMYRCASSRGQVNYGYTFGSGTRLTVV.

This clone was recorded only once. V usage is TRBV4-2 and J usage is TRBJ2-1; a weak D match, TRBD2 (5 bases). This CDR3 has 14 amino acids. The germline CDR1 and CDR2 sequences are LGHNA and YNFKEQ. The germline V and J ends were trimmed by 4 bases and 8 bases, with 15 bases remaining between them. CDR3 sequence (DNA): TGTGCCAGCAGCCGGCCTAGCAGTACCCATGAGCAGTTCTTC. Encoded protein: CASSRPSSTHEQFF.

The rearrangement links TRBV5-5 to TRBJ2-3; D is perhaps TRBD1 (5 bases). V lost 1 base to trimming and J lost 0 bases, with 18 bases between them. CDR3 length: 18 residues. Germline V CDR1 and CDR2: SGHKS, YYEKEE (reference sequence). The CDR3 nucleotides are TGTGCCAGCAGCTTGAGCCTACCACAGGCACTAAGCACAGATACGCAGTATTTT. Encoded protein: CASSLSLPQALSTDTQYF.

V usage is TRBV7-9 and J usage is TRBJ2-1, with 9 bases aligning to TRBD1. Trimming took 1 base from V and 5 from J; bases not matched to a gene: 3. Per germline, CDR1 SEHNR and CDR2 FQNEAQ (reference sequence). The CDR3 runs 15 residues. The DNA for the CDR3 is TGTGCCAGCAGCTTAGTACAGGGGGCCGACAATGAGCAGTTCTTC. This translates into CASSLVQGADNEQFF.

The chain employs TRBV6-5 and TRBJ1-5; D is undetermined. V shed 2 bases and J shed 4 bases, with 6 bases lying between them. Per the germline V gene, CDR1 is MNHEY and CDR2 is SVGAGI. The CDR3 totals 13 residues. This CDR3 reads CASSYGGNQPQHF. The DNA for the CDR3 is TGTGCCAGCAGTTACGGAGGGAATCAGCCCCAGCATTTT.

J is TRBJ2-7 and V is TRBV7-8; 8 nucleotides align to TRBD1. J lost 3 bases, V lost 5 bases, and 6 bases had no gene match. Germline assignment: CDR1 SGHVS and CDR2 FQNEAQ. There are 14 residues in the CDR3. In DNA, the CDR3 is TGTGCCAGCAGCAAGGACAGGGTCGGCTACGAGCAGTACTTC. It specifies CASSKDRVGYEQYF.

The chain carries TRBV5-1 and TRBJ2-6, with D possibly being TRBD2 (6 bases). The CDR3 runs 18 residues. The V end was cut by 4 bases, the J end by 0 bases, with 17 bases between. From germline, CDR1 is SGHRS and CDR2 YFSETQ. Here the CDR3 DNA reads TGCGCCAGCAGCCCAGGAACGGGGGTTAACTCTGGGGCCAACGTCCTGACTTTC. Amino acid sequence: CASSPGTGVNSGANVLTF.

The J gene is TRBJ2-7, the V gene TRBV6-1; unclear D gene. Germline values: CDR1 MNHNS, CDR2 SASEGT. V was pared by 3 bases and J by 0 bases, with 6 bases between. The CDR3 has 13 residues. CDR3 nucleotides: TGTGCCAGCAGTGATTGGAGCTCCTACGAGCAGTACTTC. Its translation is CASSDWSSYEQYF.

The chain links TRBV7-2 to TRBJ1-5; D not certain. CDR1 is SGHTA and CDR2 is FQGNSA in the germline V gene. V was cut by 1 base and J by 0 bases, with 7 bases left in between. The CDR3 covers 15 residues. CDR3 protein: CASSLGGVSNQPQHF. The CDR3 DNA sequence: TGTGCCAGCAGCTTAGGGGGAGTTAGCAATCAGCCCCAGCATTTT.

In this sample, this clone turned up a few times. The chain is built from TRBV28 and TRBJ2-7; 7 bases line up with TRBD2. The CDR3 loop spans 14 amino acids. Losses at the gene ends were 3 bases for V and 1 base for J; bases not matched to a gene: 3. Germline lookup yields CDR1 MDHEN and CDR2 SYDVKM. In DNA, the CDR3 is TGTGCCAGCAGTTTGGGCGGGAGTTCCTACGAGCAGTACTTC. It translates to CASSLGGSSYEQYF.

The chain combines TRBV7-3 with TRBJ1-1, with 8 nucleotides matching TRBD1. With V trimmed by 6 bases and J by 9 bases, 9 bases remained unmatched. CDR3 size: 13 residues. The V gene's germline CDR1 is SGHTA and CDR2 FQGTGA. The CDR3 here is CASRGTGGVKAFF. The DNA of the CDR3 is TGTGCCAGCAGGGGGACAGGAGGGGTTAAAGCTTTCTTT.

This chain uses TRBV28 with TRBJ2-7, with D unclear. The CDR3 covers 13 residues. Germline V lookup: CDR1 MDHEN, CDR2 SYDVKM. V was cut by 3 bases and J by 12 bases, with 18 bases left in between. The CDR3 DNA is TGTGCCAGCAGTTTCTTGGCCCCCTTTGTTCTGTACTTC. The encoded protein is CASSFLAPFVLYF. The whole variable domain, remainder taken from reference TRBV28 and TRBJ2-7, is DVKVTQSSRYLVKRTGEKVFLECVQDMDHENMFWYRQDPGLGLRLIYFSYDVKMKEKGDIPEGYSVSREKKERFSLILESASTNQTSMYLCASSFLAPFVLYFGPGTRLTVT.

The chain is built from TRBV29-1 and TRBJ2-3; 7 nucleotides agree with TRBD1. Germline V gives CDR1 SQVTM, CDR2 ANQGSEA. The CDR3 extends over 12 amino acids. Germline trimming cut 7 bases from V and 2 bases from J; bases unmatched to any gene: 3. The CDR3: CSAQGNTDTQYF. The CDR3 DNA reads as TGCAGCGCACAGGGGAACACAGATACGCAGTATTTT.

The chain carries TRBV10-3 and TRBJ2-3; 9 positions agree with TRBD2. CDR1 is ENHRY and CDR2 is SYGVKD in the germline V gene. The CDR3 loop spans 16 amino acids. J was trimmed by 4 bases and V by 2 bases; bases with no gene match: 7. The CDR3 DNA sequence: TGTGCCATCAGTGAGGGTAGCGGGGGAGTCGCAGATACGCAGTATTTT. Amino acid sequence: CAISEGSGGVADTQYF.

V gene TRBV5-1 combines with J gene TRBJ1-2; perhaps TRBD1 as D (5 bases). This CDR3 spans 14 amino acids. Germline V lookup: CDR1 SGHRS, CDR2 YFSETQ. With 3 bases removed from V and 4 bases from J, the gap between germline ends came to 13 bases. The CDR3 DNA follows: TGCGCCAGCAGCTCGGGGGAGGAAAGCTATGGCTACACCTTC. It is translated as CASSSGEESYGYTF.

V is TRBV6-4 and J is TRBJ2-3; the D is unclear. The CDR3 sequence is 13 residues long. V lost 3 bases to trimming and J lost 0 bases, with 4 bases between them. In germline, CDR1 is MRHNA, CDR2 SNTAGT. The CDR3 loop is CASSEASTDTQYF. CDR3 coding DNA: TGTGCCAGCAGTGAGGCCAGCACAGATACGCAGTATTTT.

V gene TRBV29-1 combines with J gene TRBJ1-1; D remains ambiguous. With 5 bases removed from V and 2 bases from J, the gap between germline ends came to 3 bases. This CDR3 comprises 10 residues. Germline CDR1 is SQVTM and CDR2 is ANQGSEA. This chain's CDR3 is CSVSNTEAFF. Here the CDR3 DNA reads TGCAGCGTTTCAAACACTGAAGCTTTCTTT.

The chain uses TRBV6-5 and TRBJ1-5; TRBD1 might be the D (6 bases). The CDR3 has 14 amino acids. Germline CDR1 is MNHEY and CDR2 is SVGAGI. The ends were cut back, 5 bases at V and 4 bases at J, with 12 bases in the middle. The CDR3 sequence: CASSLQGRNQPQHF. DNA for the CDR3: TGTGCCAGCAGTCTACAGGGACGTAATCAGCCCCAGCATTTT.

The rearrangement uses TRBV3-1 (or the pseudogene TRBV3-2) and TRBJ2-7; TRBD1 might be the D (5 bases). V was shortened by 3 bases and J by 3 bases, with 12 bases between the two germline ends. The length of the CDR3 is 14 residues. Germline V lookup: CDR1 LGHDT, CDR2 YNNKEL (reference sequence). CDR3 residues: CASSHARGFYEQYF. For the CDR3, the DNA is TGTGCCAGCAGCCACGCTAGGGGATTCTACGAGCAGTACTTC.

Note on this clone: Different DNA sequences within this sample yield the same CDR3. The gene calls are TRBV3-1 (or the pseudogene TRBV3-2) and TRBJ2-7; D is unresolved. This CDR3 region has 12 residues. Germline CDR1 is LGHDT and CDR2 is YNNKEL (reference sequence). The V gene lost 1 base and the J gene lost 3 bases, with 4 bases spanning the gap. CDR3: CASSQARYEQYF. CDR3 nucleotide sequence: TGTGCCAGCAGCCAAGCTCGCTACGAGCAGTACTTC.